The source of this T cell receptor beta chain is a study of neurological immune-mediated disorders. The table lists this clonotype with many counts. Trimming took 0 bases from V and 8 from J; bases not matched to a gene: 9. The CDR3 length is 15 residues. Germline V gene data show CDR1 as DFQATT and CDR2 as SNEGSKA (reference sequence). Synthesis of cDNA was accomplished via 5'RACE employing 10-nucleotide random UMIs. TCRdb reprocessed the 5' RACE reads with MiXCR, giving one entry per CDR3 protein. The sample carries 18,000 or so distinct CDR3 sequences, about 15% recorded once. Use was made of under 1.2 million CD4+ or CD8+ T cells in sorted libraries.

The sample comprised CD4+ T cells from blood. The TCR sequence derives from a woman aged 60-75 years with HTLV-1-associated myelopathy (HAM/TSP). V and J are TRBV20-1 and TRBJ2-1; the match to TRBD2 covers 8 bases. CDR3 region: CSARDRAGGRDEQFF. CDR3 in DNA: TGCAGTGCTAGAGATCGGGCGGGAGGTAGGGATGAGCAGTTCTTC.